This T cell receptor (beta chain) was sequenced during a study of T-cell memory formation after mild COVID-19. One entry per CDR3 protein results from TCRdb running MiXCR on the 5' RACE reads. Of around 260,000 distinct CDR3 sequences listed, roughly 17% were seen once; the top ten hold around 23%. This clonotype originated in a man younger than 30 who had mild COVID-19 (a few samples of this study predate the infection). Cell type and time point are not known. Sequencing used PBMCs or a T cell subset sorted from them (not recorded which).

This CDR3 reads CASSLGVFGAGANVLTF. In DNA, the CDR3 is TGTGCCAGCAGCTTAGGGGTTTTTGGAGCTGGGGCCAACGTCCTGACTTTC. The chain employs TRBV7-8 and TRBJ2-6; D gene ambiguous. Between the trimmed V and J ends, which lost 1 base and 2 bases, there was a span of 12 bases. The germline gives CDR1 SGHVS, CDR2 FQNEAQ. This CDR3 is built from 17 residues.